The sequence of this TCR beta chain was determined in a study of cytomegalovirus exposure and HLA in healthy donors (dated by TCRdb to the late 2010s). Background for the entire study: The 666 repertoires of the first cohort and the 110 or so validation repertoires were produced on the same platform, according to a later analysis. The study aimed to test whether signatures of past pathogen exposure could be identified by cataloging public T cell receptors. To predict cytomegalovirus infection status, the study brought together high-throughput TCR immunosequencing, statistical association of individual TCRs with disease status, and machine learning. A separate validation cohort of over 95 different subjects was used in addition to the roughly 700-subject first cohort. The study at large found these results: Cytomegalovirus status was reported to be diagnosed by the classifier with high specificity and sensitivity in both the original and validation cohorts. In vitro tests confirmed that a few of the cytomegalovirus-associated TCR beta chains recognize cytomegalovirus antigens. In the study, around 150 TCR beta chains were listed as associated with cytomegalovirus. The validation cohort had no HLA typing available for a later analysis, so co-occurrence within that cohort was assessed over all 120 repertoires. Most TCR sequences were observed very rarely across donors, whereas some public TCRs were present in many individuals. According to the authors, the approach could potentially be generalized to other disease states and immunological phenotypes. Of the cluster scores, roughly 95% were above 0 in a later analysis, which found that TCRs clustered in the first cohort also tended to co-occur in the 130 or so validation repertoires.

Details on this clone: Its antigen is not yet known. Base qualities were left out, and no much larger clone turns up one base away.

The library came from the immunoSEQ multiplex PCR assay. Regarding the original processing steps: To diagnose cytomegalovirus status from the catalog of TCR beta chain sequences, a statistical classification framework was built. Drawn from immuneACCESS, this table holds only the in-frame rearrangements with V and J called that TCRdb kept. Clones are partly lost; checked studies trace under half to an unresolved V gene and leave the rest unexplained. The V and J calls and the clone size are those of that table, but D and trimming were determined from the DNA. The sample table records 150,000 or so clones; 89% of these occur just once. The top ten clones comprise roughly 9.3% of the sample. Here V drops 0 bases and J drops 6 bases, and the junction holds 2 bases not matched to any gene. The germline V gene specifies SGDLS as CDR1 and YYNGEE as CDR2. From its cysteine to its phenylalanine, the CDR3 spans 13 amino acids. Only the CDR3 DNA stays, 39 bases, in frame from base 1.

The donors belonged to the validation cohort of over a hundred subjects, which was separate from the approximately 700-subject first cohort. Sequenced: PBMCs. The TCR comes from a woman aged 18-35 years in good health and CMV-seropositive. The rearrangement joined TRBV9 to TRBJ1-1, with 7 junctional bases fitting TRBD1. The bases are TGTGCCAGCAGCGTAGTACAGGGGTCTGAAGCTTTCTTT. Its protein is CASSVVQGSEAFF.